This T cell receptor (beta chain) was found in a study of blood T cell repertoires in COVID-19. Study-level background: The samples span acute and convalescent COVID-19 from the United States, Italy and Spain. From T cells, B-cell-depleted T cells, or PBMCs came the material, which was cDNA or gDNA.

The Seattle patients joined while their infection was active and were tracked longitudinally afterward. Original handling: Amplification with reference gene primers provided the estimates of nucleated cell counts. Clones were sequenced by immunoSEQ multiplex PCR, and TCRdb holds only the in-frame ones, with some missing. The DNA was the basis for D and trimming; V, J and clone size are from that table. This sample yields 300,000 to 350,000 clones, of which almost 90% are seen a single time; 2.5% to 3.5% belongs to the top ten. This receptor was identified in a woman younger than 45 with COVID-19, enrolled during active disease. The sequenced sample was peripheral blood.

This CDR3 reads CASSARVGGYTF. CDR3 DNA: TGTGCCAGCAGTGCCAGGGTAGGGGGCTACACCTTC. J is TRBJ1-2 and V is TRBV12-3 or TRBV12-4; possible D gene TRBD1, 5 bases. V lost 5 bases to trimming and J lost 8 bases, with 12 bases between them. This CDR3 has 12 amino acids.